The rows below give T cell receptor beta chains drawn from one sample of a study of blood T cells in healthy people across ages. In TCRdb, the 5' RACE reads were re-called with MiXCR into one record per CDR3 protein. The repertoire holds roughly 500,000 distinct CDR3 sequences, with 25% to 30% as singletons. Sequencing was performed on blood. These receptors were collected from a woman aged 70-85 years in good health. The CDR3 runs from the conserved cysteine through the conserved F or W. The order of the fields is clone size, D gene, V gene, J gene, CDR3 DNA, CDR3 protein. A D gene is named only where the DNA matches it firmly. Clone size is stated in some rows and not others, as once, few, many or a class when expanded.

abundance: few; d_gene: -; v_gene: TRBV4-1; j_gene: TRBJ1-3; CDR3nt: TGCGCCAGCAGCCAAGATGTCGGCAGAAACACCGTATATTTT; CDR3aa: CASSQDVGRNTVYF
abundance: -; d_gene: TRBD2; v_gene: TRBV7-2; j_gene: TRBJ2-1; CDR3nt: TGTGCCAGCAGCTTCGGACTAGCGGGGGGGCGAGGCAATGAGCAGTTCTTC; CDR3aa: CASSFGLAGGRGNEQFF
abundance: few; d_gene: -; v_gene: TRBV27; j_gene: TRBJ2-1; CDR3nt: TGTGCCAGCAGCCTTCCAGGGGCACTCTCATACAATGAGCAGTTCTTC; CDR3aa: CASSLPGALSYNEQFF
abundance: -; d_gene: -; v_gene: TRBV12-3/TRBV12-4; j_gene: TRBJ2-2; CDR3nt: TGTGCCAGCAGTTTGTCCCACGGGAACACCGGGGAGCTGTTTTTT; CDR3aa: CASSLSHGNTGELFF
abundance: few; d_gene: -; v_gene: TRBV29-1; j_gene: TRBJ2-1; CDR3nt: TGCAGCGTTGACAAGGGACTCGGGTTATACGATGAGCAGTTCTTC; CDR3aa: CSVDKGLGLYDEQFF
abundance: -; d_gene: TRBD1; v_gene: TRBV28; j_gene: TRBJ1-4; CDR3nt: TGTGCCAGCAGTTTGGGGCAGGGGGCCCCCACTGAAAAACTGTTTTTT; CDR3aa: CASSLGQGAPTEKLFF
abundance: few; d_gene: TRBD1; v_gene: TRBV10-3; j_gene: TRBJ1-6; CDR3nt: TGTGCCATCAGTGAGTTGGGACAGGGTAATTCACCCCTCCACTTT; CDR3aa: CAISELGQGNSPLHF
abundance: -; d_gene: -; v_gene: TRBV12-3/TRBV12-4; j_gene: TRBJ2-5; CDR3nt: TGTGCCAGCAGTCCCCGGGGGCCGCGCGGCCAAGAGACCCAGTACTTC; CDR3aa: CASSPRGPRGQETQYF
abundance: -; d_gene: TRBD2; v_gene: TRBV7-3; j_gene: TRBJ2-1; CDR3nt: TGTGCCAGCAGCTTAATGGCGGGACTAGGACTCAATGAGCAGTTCTTC; CDR3aa: CASSLMAGLGLNEQFF
abundance: -; d_gene: TRBD2; v_gene: TRBV7-9; j_gene: TRBJ2-1; CDR3nt: TGTGCCAGCAGCGGGGGGGGTACTAAGGTTGAGCAGTTCTTC; CDR3aa: CASSGGGTKVEQFF
abundance: -; d_gene: -; v_gene: TRBV25-1; j_gene: TRBJ1-2; CDR3nt: TGTGCCAGCAGTGAAGATGGTAGACCTAACTATGGCTACACCTTC; CDR3aa: CASSEDGRPNYGYTF
abundance: -; d_gene: -; v_gene: TRBV30; j_gene: TRBJ2-4; CDR3nt: TGTGCCTGGAGTGGGCGAGACATTCAGTACTTC; CDR3aa: CAWSGRDIQYF
abundance: few; d_gene: TRBD2; v_gene: TRBV20-1; j_gene: TRBJ2-1; CDR3nt: TGCAGTGCGCCTCACCCGGGTAGCGGGGGGGCTGGTGAGCAGTTCTTC; CDR3aa: CSAPHPGSGGAGEQFF
abundance: -; d_gene: TRBD1; v_gene: TRBV7-9; j_gene: TRBJ2-4; CDR3nt: TGTGCCAGCCGCCAGGGGGCGGCGAACATTCAGTATTTC; CDR3aa: CASRQGAANIQYF
abundance: -; d_gene: -; v_gene: TRBV9; j_gene: TRBJ2-7; CDR3nt: TGTGCCAGCAGCCCCCGGTCGGGGGCGGACGAGCAGTACTTC; CDR3aa: CASSPRSGADEQYF
abundance: -; d_gene: -; v_gene: TRBV20-1; j_gene: TRBJ2-6; CDR3nt: TGCAGTGCTAGAGATAAGTTAACGAGGACCGTAGATGGAGCTGGGGCCAACGTCCTGACTTTC; CDR3aa: CSARDKLTRTVDGAGANVLTF
abundance: -; d_gene: TRBD1; v_gene: TRBV5-1; j_gene: TRBJ1-2; CDR3nt: TGCGCCAGCAGAGATTTACCACAGGGGTATGGCTACACCTTC; CDR3aa: CASRDLPQGYGYTF
abundance: few; d_gene: -; v_gene: TRBV12-3/TRBV12-4; j_gene: TRBJ2-4; CDR3nt: TGTGCCAGCAGTTTCTATACAGTCAAAAACATTCAGTACTTC; CDR3aa: CASSFYTVKNIQYF
abundance: -; d_gene: -; v_gene: TRBV7-2; j_gene: TRBJ2-1; CDR3nt: TGTGCCAGCAGCTTAGTTGGGTTTTTGGATGAGCAGTTCTTC; CDR3aa: CASSLVGFLDEQFF
abundance: few; d_gene: -; v_gene: TRBV29-1; j_gene: TRBJ1-1; CDR3nt: TGCAGCGTTGCACCCGAGGTGAACACTGAAGCTTTCTTT; CDR3aa: CSVAPEVNTEAFF
abundance: -; d_gene: -; v_gene: TRBV12-3/TRBV12-4; j_gene: TRBJ1-6; CDR3nt: TGTGCCAGCAGTTCGGAGGGGCCCAGTTCACCCCTCCACTTT; CDR3aa: CASSSEGPSSPLHF
abundance: -; d_gene: TRBD1; v_gene: TRBV4-3; j_gene: TRBJ1-2; CDR3nt: TGCGCCAGCAGCCAAGCAGAACAGGGGGCGCGGGGCTACACCTTC; CDR3aa: CASSQAEQGARGYTF
abundance: few; d_gene: -; v_gene: TRBV20-1; j_gene: TRBJ1-1; CDR3nt: TGCAGTGTAAAGACGAACACTGAAGCTTTCTTT; CDR3aa: CSVKTNTEAFF
abundance: few; d_gene: TRBD1; v_gene: TRBV7-2; j_gene: TRBJ1-1; CDR3nt: TGTGCCAGCAGCACCCGACAGGGGTGGGAAGCTTTCTTT; CDR3aa: CASSTRQGWEAFF
abundance: -; d_gene: -; v_gene: TRBV5-1; j_gene: TRBJ1-3; CDR3nt: TGCGCCAGCAGCTTGGTCACATCCAGCTCTGGAAACACCATATATTTT; CDR3aa: CASSLVTSSSGNTIYF
abundance: -; d_gene: -; v_gene: TRBV7-2; j_gene: TRBJ1-2; CDR3nt: TGTGCCAGCAGCTCTCCGGCTCACAGGGCCAACTATGGCTACACCTTC; CDR3aa: CASSSPAHRANYGYTF
abundance: many; d_gene: -; v_gene: TRBV6-2/TRBV6-3; j_gene: TRBJ2-5; CDR3nt: TGTGCCAGCAGTTACGGGCAGATCCAAGAGACCCAGTACTTC; CDR3aa: CASSYGQIQETQYF